A selection of T cell receptor beta chains follows, all from one sample in a study of vaccination and CD4 T cells after COVID-19. These receptors have no known antigen. TCRdb re-analysed the PCR reads in MiXCR, keeping a single row per CDR3 protein. The data show around 27,000 distinct CDR3 sequences, roughly a third seen once. Sample: CD4+ T cells from blood, cultured in vitro, taken about 7 months after SARS-CoV-2 vaccination. The receptors originated from a human donor who had recovered from COVID-19. The CDR3 runs from the conserved cysteine through the conserved F or W. A D gene is named only where the DNA matches it firmly. Only some rows state a clone size, as once, few, many or a class for expanded clones.

DNA: TGTGCCAGCAGCCCCGCCCGGCTAGCGGAAACCATGTACTTC
CDR3: CASSPARLAETMYF
D: TRBD2
J: TRBJ2-7
V: TRBV7-6
size: few

DNA: TGCAGTGCCCCAACCTTGGGAGAGACCCAGTACTTC
CDR3: CSAPTLGETQYF
D: .
J: TRBJ2-5
V: TRBV20-1
size: few

DNA: TGTGCCAGCAGTGCACGACAGGGGGACACCGGGGAGCTGTTTTTT
CDR3: CASSARQGDTGELFF
D: TRBD1
J: TRBJ2-2
V: TRBV6-4
size: few

DNA: TGCAGCGTTGGAATTGATGGCTACACCTTC
CDR3: CSVGIDGYTF
D: .
J: TRBJ1-2
V: TRBV29-1
size: few

DNA: TGTGCCACCAGCAGAGAACAGGGACAGGGAAAGGGCTACACCTTC
CDR3: CATSREQGQGKGYTF
D: TRBD1
J: TRBJ1-2
V: TRBV15
size: .

DNA: TGTGCCAGCAGCTTCCGTCAGAGAAACACCATATATTTT
CDR3: CASSFRQRNTIYF
D: .
J: TRBJ1-3
V: TRBV7-2
size: .

DNA: TGCGCCAGCAGCTTGGCTTCCCGATCGAGAGCTTTCTTT
CDR3: CASSLASRSRAFF
D: .
J: TRBJ1-1
V: TRBV5-1
size: .

DNA: TGTGCCAGCTCACCACGGCAGCCGGGGGATACGCAGTATTTT
CDR3: CASSPRQPGDTQYF
D: .
J: TRBJ2-3
V: TRBV18
size: .

DNA: TGTGCCAGCAGGGGCCCGTATAGCAATCAGCCCCAGCATTTT
CDR3: CASRGPYSNQPQHF
D: .
J: TRBJ1-5
V: TRBV28
size: .

DNA: TGTGCCAGCAGCTTAGCGGGGTCAGCTTTAGATACGCAGTATTTT
CDR3: CASSLAGSALDTQYF
D: .
J: TRBJ2-3
V: TRBV7-6
size: few

DNA: TGTGCCAGTAGTATTTGGAGAGACACACGGGGCAATGAGCAGTTCTTC
CDR3: CASSIWRDTRGNEQFF
D: .
J: TRBJ2-1
V: TRBV19
size: few

DNA: TGTGCCAGCAGCTTGGCCGCTAGCTCCTATAATTCACCCCTCCACTTT
CDR3: CASSLAASSYNSPLHF
D: .
J: TRBJ1-6
V: TRBV5-4
size: .

DNA: TGTGCCAGCAGTCCCTGGGGGGTCAGGAGACGCCGAACTGAAGCTTTCTTT
CDR3: CASSPWGVRRRRTEAFF
D: .
J: TRBJ1-1
V: TRBV27
size: few

DNA: TGCAGTGCTAGAGAACCGACTTCCCCTGAGCAGTACTTC
CDR3: CSAREPTSPEQYF
D: .
J: TRBJ2-7
V: TRBV20-1
size: .

DNA: TGTGCCAGCAGTGAAGCGCGGGACGGACAACATCCCGGGTTTTTT
CDR3: CASSEARDGQHPGFF
D: .
J: TRBJ1-4
V: TRBV6-1
size: .

DNA: TGTGCCAGCAGCTCCGGGACTAGCGGGTACAATGAGCAGTTCTTC
CDR3: CASSSGTSGYNEQFF
D: TRBD2
J: TRBJ2-1
V: TRBV7-9
size: .

DNA: TGCAGTGCCCCGGGACTAGGGGGAATCAATGAGCAGTTCTTC
CDR3: CSAPGLGGINEQFF
D: TRBD2
J: TRBJ2-1
V: TRBV20-1
size: few

DNA: TGCGCCAGCAGCTTTGGCCGCGGGACCTACAATGAGCAGTTCTTC
CDR3: CASSFGRGTYNEQFF
D: .
J: TRBJ2-1
V: TRBV5-1
size: .

DNA: TGTGCCAGCAGCGCACGGACTAATCGTGGCGATGAGCAGTTCTTC
CDR3: CASSARTNRGDEQFF
D: .
J: TRBJ2-1
V: TRBV7-6
size: .

DNA: TGTGCCAGCTCACCGGGGTGGTGGATGGAACAGGGGAACGAGCAGTACTTC
CDR3: CASSPGWWMEQGNEQYF
D: TRBD1
J: TRBJ2-7
V: TRBV18
size: .

DNA: TGTGCCAGTAGAACCGGGACAGGGGGATATGAGCAGTTCTTC
CDR3: CASRTGTGGYEQFF
D: TRBD1
J: TRBJ2-1
V: TRBV19
size: .

DNA: TGTGCCAGCACTTCGACAGGGTACACCGGGGAGCTGTTTTTT
CDR3: CASTSTGYTGELFF
D: TRBD1
J: TRBJ2-2
V: TRBV12-3/TRBV12-4
size: once

DNA: TGTGCCAGCAGTGAAACTAGCGGGAGTTACGACGAGCAGTACTTC
CDR3: CASSETSGSYDEQYF
D: TRBD2
J: TRBJ2-7
V: TRBV28
size: .

DNA: TGTGCCACCAGTGATTTGGGACAGGGAGTCAGGTCAGACACGCAGTATTTT
CDR3: CATSDLGQGVRSDTQYF
D: TRBD1
J: TRBJ2-3
V: TRBV24-1
size: few

DNA: TGTGCCAGCGGAAACGGACTAGCGGGGACAGATACGCAGTATTTT
CDR3: CASGNGLAGTDTQYF
D: TRBD2
J: TRBJ2-3
V: TRBV2
size: .

DNA: TGCAGTGCTAGAGATATTTCCGGAATCCAAGAGACCCAGTACTTC
CDR3: CSARDISGIQETQYF
D: .
J: TRBJ2-5
V: TRBV20-1
size: .

DNA: TGCAGTGCTAGGAGTGGGGGTCGGAACACTGAAGCTTTCTTT
CDR3: CSARSGGRNTEAFF
D: .
J: TRBJ1-1
V: TRBV20-1
size: .

DNA: TGTGCCAGCAGCTTAGGGGTTGGTGACAGGAGGGCTCAGCCCCAGCATTTT
CDR3: CASSLGVGDRRAQPQHF
D: .
J: TRBJ1-5
V: TRBV7-9
size: few

DNA: TGTGCCAGTATCGGGGAGCAGTATTCACCCCTCCACTTT
CDR3: CASIGEQYSPLHF
D: .
J: TRBJ1-6
V: TRBV2
size: .

DNA: TGTGCCAGCAGCTTACAGGGAGGGGAGTTAACCGGGGAGCTGTTTTTT
CDR3: CASSLQGGELTGELFF
D: TRBD2
J: TRBJ2-2
V: TRBV7-2
size: .

DNA: TGTGCCACTTTGGTTTTGGGACTAGCGATCGACGAGCAGTACTTC
CDR3: CATLVLGLAIDEQYF
D: TRBD2
J: TRBJ2-7
V: TRBV6-1
size: few

DNA: TGTGCCAGCAGCTTCGGCGGGAACACCGGGGAGCTGTTTTTT
CDR3: CASSFGGNTGELFF
D: .
J: TRBJ2-2
V: TRBV5-6
size: .

DNA: TGTGCCAGCAGCTTACGCGGGATTCTGTCCTACAATGAGCAGTTCTTC
CDR3: CASSLRGILSYNEQFF
D: .
J: TRBJ2-1
V: TRBV7-2
size: .

DNA: TGTGCCAGCAGCCCCCGGGACCGGGCGGTCTATGGCTACACCTTC
CDR3: CASSPRDRAVYGYTF
D: .
J: TRBJ1-2
V: TRBV6-1
size: few

DNA: TGTGCCAGCAGTTTATCGGGGGTTGGGTGGCACGGAGAGACCCAGTACTTC
CDR3: CASSLSGVGWHGETQYF
D: .
J: TRBJ2-5
V: TRBV28
size: .

DNA: TGTGCCAGCAGTCTCGACAGGGGAGGTCAGCCCCAGCATTTT
CDR3: CASSLDRGGQPQHF
D: TRBD1
J: TRBJ1-5
V: TRBV7-8
size: few

DNA: TGTGCCAGCATTTTAGTTTGGGGGGCTGGGGCCAACGTCCTGACTTTC
CDR3: CASILVWGAGANVLTF
D: .
J: TRBJ2-6
V: TRBV7-9
size: .

DNA: TGTGCCATCAGTGAGTCTACCGGGGTCGTCACTGAAGCTTTCTTT
CDR3: CAISESTGVVTEAFF
D: .
J: TRBJ1-1
V: TRBV10-3
size: few

DNA: TGTGCCAGTGAATCCAAGGGACGTCATGGCGGGAGTATAGGCGAGACCCAGTACTTC
CDR3: CASESKGRHGGSIGETQYF
D: TRBD2
J: TRBJ2-5
V: TRBV19
size: once

DNA: TGCAGTGCTAGAGATCTAGTGGGAGACACCGGGGAGCTGTTTTTT
CDR3: CSARDLVGDTGELFF
D: .
J: TRBJ2-2
V: TRBV20-1
size: .

DNA: TGTGCCAGCAGTGGGAGACTAGCGGACCCAGATACGCAGTATTTT
CDR3: CASSGRLADPDTQYF
D: TRBD2
J: TRBJ2-3
V: TRBV28
size: .

DNA: TGTGCCAGCGACAGGGGAGGGGGCAATGAAAAACTGTTTTTT
CDR3: CASDRGGGNEKLFF
D: TRBD1
J: TRBJ1-4
V: TRBV6-1
size: .

DNA: TGTGCCAGCAGCTTGGCTGTGGGACAAGAGACCCAGTACTTC
CDR3: CASSLAVGQETQYF
D: .
J: TRBJ2-5
V: TRBV5-4
size: few

DNA: TGTGCCAGCAGGGGGTTGGCGGGAGTGGCGACAGATACGCAGTATTTT
CDR3: CASRGLAGVATDTQYF
D: TRBD2
J: TRBJ2-3
V: TRBV6-1
size: .